This T cell receptor beta chain was recovered during a study of vaccination effects on CD4 cells after COVID-19. Whole-study context: Each person got two doses of an mRNA SARS-CoV-2 vaccine, BNT162b2 or mRNA-1273. Overall study results and limits: Few convalescent patients were studied, and early post-infection samples were lacking. Both infection-induced and vaccine-induced clones contracted markedly at late post-vaccination timepoints.

Expansion of antigen-specific CD4+ T cells with viral peptide pools was carried out by the ViraFEST assay before sequencing. Following 10 days of culture, CD4+ T cells were isolated. Vaccine recipients lacked prior SARS-CoV-2 infection and had negative nucleocapsid antibodies. Both day 3 and day 7 saw half the medium replaced with IL-2 medium. Trimming removed 7 bases from V and 1 base from J; junction bases left unmatched: 5. Germline V gene sequence: CDR1 SNHLY, CDR2 FYNNEI. The CDR3 has 14 residues. The repertoire was sequenced with immunoSEQ multiplex PCR; TCRdb's copy has only in-frame clones and lacks some. Among 30,000 to 45,000 clones, approximately 70% were seen once, and the ten largest hold approximately 22%. A word on this clone: Its antigen is unidentified.

The sequence was obtained from a human donor who received a COVID-19 vaccine. This chain joins TRBV2 and TRBJ2-7, with 9 bases fitting TRBD1. The sequencing here drew on CD4+ T cells from PBMCs cultured with SARS-CoV-2 spike peptides, taken before COVID-19 vaccination. The CDR3 DNA is TGTGCCAGCAACACAGGGGGCAATTCCTACGAGCAGTACTTC. This sequence encodes CASNTGGNSYEQYF.